This entry lists 31 T cell receptor beta chains sequenced from one sample in a study of T cell repertoires in cytomegalovirus infection (dated by TCRdb to about 2019). Their specific antigens are unknown. The sample's treatment or condition, from its label and the paper: in vitro stimulation with specific CMV peptide epitopes to enrich CMV-specific T cells. The run used an Illumina HiSeq 1500. Using fastp at Q25 and MiXCR, TCRdb reprocessed the public reads and kept productive beta chains. Rows with a matching CDR3 protein are joined into one entry that keeps the most common DNA and genes. The sample data list some 940,000 distinct CDR3 sequences, and roughly 30% of these were observed just once. Together, the top ten hold around 15% of the sample. The material sequenced was cultured CD8+ T cells from PBMCs, taken from culture after CMV antigen stimulation. All receptors derive from a human donor in good health (CMV status not recorded). Some clones in this sample may be carry-over from other donors' samples.

This clonotype was seen at least ten times. The V call is TRBV7-9, the J call TRBJ1-2; a weak D match, TRBD1 (5 bases). The V end lost 9 bases, the J end lost 4 bases, and 15 bases lay between the germline ends. The CDR3 spans 13 residues. Germline V gene sequence: CDR1 SEHNR, CDR2 FQNEAQ (reference sequence). As DNA, the CDR3 is TGTGCCAGTCTCCCCGACGGGACCTATGGCTACACCTTC. Protein sequence: CASLPDGTYGYTF.

This clonotype was counted between two and nine times. The CDR3 nucleotides are TGTGCCAGCAGCTTCTCGACAGAGAATGAAAAACTGTTTTTT. This encodes CASSFSTENEKLFF. This chain uses TRBV7-9 with TRBJ1-4; weak D call: TRBD1 (5 bases). This CDR3 contains 14 residues. The V and J ends lost 3 bases and 5 bases respectively, with 10 bases between them. In germline, CDR1 is SEHNR, CDR2 FQNEAQ (reference sequence).

The chain joins TRBV25-1 to TRBJ2-2; possibly TRBD2 for D (6 bases). Germline V gene lookup returns CDR1 MGHDK and CDR2 SYGVNS. V was shortened by 0 bases and J by 3 bases, with 26 bases between the two germline ends. This CDR3 is built from 21 residues. The CDR3 nucleotides read TGTGCCAGCAGTGAATATTTTGGGCAGGGACCGGGCCCGGGGGACACCGGGGAGCTGTTTTTT. Translating it yields CASSEYFGQGPGPGDTGELFF.

This clonotype was seen a few times. V gene TRBV27 combines with J gene TRBJ1-2, with 9 bases aligning to TRBD1. V trimming: 5 bases; J trimming: 6 bases; junction bases outside the gene matches: 22. CDR1 and CDR2 from the germline V gene are MNHEY and SMNVEV (reference sequence). CDR3 length: 19 residues. The CDR3, as DNA: TGTGCCAGCAGTCCCCAGGCCGGGACAGGGAACAATTTTGTAAATGGCTACACCTTC. This gives the protein CASSPQAGTGNNFVNGYTF.

The J gene is TRBJ2-4, the V gene TRBV15; TRBD2 might be the D (6 bases). V was clipped by 2 bases and J by 0 bases, with 11 bases between them. In germline, CDR1 is LNHNV, CDR2 YYDKDF (reference sequence). The CDR3 length is 16 residues. The CDR3 nucleotides are TGTGCCACCAGCAGAATCCCGGGGGTAGCCAAAAACATTCAGTACTTC. This translates into CATSRIPGVAKNIQYF.

This clonotype was observed a few times. V is TRBV6-2 or TRBV6-3 and J is TRBJ2-1, with 8 bases aligning to TRBD2. Germline V gene data show CDR1 as MNHEY and CDR2 as SVGEGT. The CDR3 is 14 residues long. V lost 6 bases to trimming and J lost 3 bases; unmatched junction nucleotides: 4. The CDR3 bases are TGTGCCAGCAGACCGGGGGGGCACTACAATGAGCAGTTCTTC. Translation gives CASRPGGHYNEQFF.

J is TRBJ1-2 and V is TRBV28, with D unclear. The germline gives CDR1 MDHEN, CDR2 SYDVKM. Trimming shortened V by 5 bases and J by 4 bases, and 17 bases separated the two germline ends. This CDR3 is built from 15 residues. The CDR3 DNA reads TGTGCCAGCAGTCTTTGGGGTGCCAGGAGCTATGGCTACACCTTC. Its translation is CASSLWGARSYGYTF.

This clonotype was recorded at least ten times. The J gene is TRBJ2-4, the V gene TRBV7-6; 12 positions agree with TRBD2. V shed 2 bases and J 2 bases; nucleotides not matched to a gene: 10. The CDR3 spans 19 residues. CDR1 SGHVS and CDR2 FNYEAQ come from the germline V gene. The CDR3 protein is CASSLRRPTSGGPKNIQYF. The CDR3 DNA reads as TGTGCCAGCAGCTTACGCCGACCGACTAGCGGGGGACCCAAAAACATTCAGTACTTC.

The chain carries TRBV9 and TRBJ1-2; D is unclear. The V and J ends lost 3 bases and 8 bases respectively, with 8 bases between them. CDR1 and CDR2 from the germline V gene are SGDLS and YYNGEE. This CDR3 comprises 11 residues. CDR3 amino acids: CASSDPVGYTF. For the CDR3, the DNA is TGTGCCAGCAGCGATCCGGTCGGCTACACCTTC.

As for this clonotype: A read error may produce the germline difference seen at one junction end. The J gene is TRBJ1-1, the V gene TRBV9, with 8 positions matching TRBD1. From germline, CDR1 is SGDLS and CDR2 YYNGEE. This CDR3 has 16 residues. The CDR3 DNA reads as TGTGCCAGCAGCATTCGAGAGACAGGGGAGAACCCTGAAGCTTTCTTT. Translation: CASSIRETGENPEAFF.

This clonotype has a count of ten or more. The V call is TRBV7-6, the J call TRBJ2-3; D is undetermined. Germline CDR1 reads SGHVS; CDR2 reads FNYEAQ. V lost 6 bases and J lost 5, with 9 bases in between. CDR3 length: 12 amino acids. The chain's CDR3 is CASSKKRDTQYF. The CDR3 bases are TGTGCCAGCAGTAAGAAAAGAGATACGCAGTATTTT.

Comment on this clonotype: At one end the junction does not follow the germline gene, possibly because of a read error. The chain uses TRBV27 and TRBJ1-4; a possible D gene is TRBD1 (5 bases). The CDR3 totals 18 residues. Germline-derived CDR1 and CDR2 are MNHEY and SMNVEV (reference sequence). The CDR3 DNA sequence: TGTGCCAGCAGTTCAGGGTGGGCGGCCACAGTGTCTAATGAAAAACTGTTATTT. The encoded protein is CASSSGWAATVSNEKLLF.

This clonotype was observed a few times. The V call is TRBV28, the J call TRBJ2-1; no reliable D call. The germline V gene has CDR1 MDHEN and CDR2 SYDVKM. V was cut by 3 bases and J by 6 bases, with 9 bases left in between. The CDR3 runs 13 residues. CDR3 residues: CASSFRIGNEQFF. The DNA for the CDR3 is TGTGCCAGCAGTTTCAGGATAGGCAATGAGCAGTTCTTC. Looking up the rest from reference TRBV28 and TRBJ2-1 gives the full variable domain: DVKVTQSSRYLVKRTGEKVFLECVQDMDHENMFWYRQDPGLGLRLIYFSYDVKMKEKGDIPEGYSVSREKKERFSLILESASTNQTSMYLCASSFRIGNEQFFGPGTRLTVL.

In its sample, this clonotype was seen once. The chain uses TRBV29-1 and TRBJ2-5; 8 bases align to TRBD1. This CDR3 is 15 amino acids long. V shed 1 base and J 2 bases; nucleotides not matched to a gene: 6. The germline V gene has CDR1 SQVTM and CDR2 ANQGSEA. The CDR3 sequence is CSVEGGQGAQETQYF. The CDR3 bases are TGCAGCGTTGAAGGGGGGCAGGGGGCACAAGAGACCCAGTACTTC.

The chain couples TRBV20-1 to TRBJ2-1; a possible D gene is TRBD1 (6 bases). CDR3 length: 17 amino acids. Germline V gene sequence: CDR1 DFQATT, CDR2 SNEGSKA (reference sequence). With 0 bases removed from V and 8 bases from J, the gap between germline ends came to 23 bases. In nucleotides, the CDR3 is TGCAGTGCTAGAGATTTTATTGGGCAGGGGATAATCGATGAGCAGTTCTTC. Encoded protein: CSARDFIGQGIIDEQFF.

The gene calls are TRBV10-3 and TRBJ1-2; 8 bases map to TRBD1. The junction had 9 bases not matched to a gene; V was cut back by 4 bases and J by 5 bases. CDR3 length: 15 amino acids. Germline CDR1 and CDR2: ENHRY and SYGVKD. The CDR3 is CAISGSTGTGYGYTF. DNA of the CDR3: TGTGCCATCAGTGGATCGACCGGGACAGGTTATGGCTACACCTTC.

This clonotype was observed many times. J is TRBJ1-5 and V is TRBV7-8; D perhaps matches TRBD1 (5 bases). The CDR3 is made up of 16 amino acids. The V gene's germline CDR1 is SGHVS and CDR2 FQNEAQ. V was clipped by 5 bases and J by 8 bases, with 22 bases between them. CDR3 in DNA: TGTGCCAGCAGCCCCCACCCCCCAGGGAGGATTGAGCCCCAGCATTTT. It yields the protein CASSPHPPGRIEPQHF.

This sequence joins TRBV7-9 and TRBJ1-1; D remains ambiguous. This CDR3 comprises 11 residues. CDR1 and CDR2 (germline): SEHNR, FQNEAQ (reference sequence). Trimming left V 1 base short and J 7 bases short, with 4 bases between. CDR3 residues: CASSLDVEAFF. The DNA of the CDR3 is TGTGCCAGCAGCTTAGACGTTGAAGCTTTCTTT.

The table lists this clonotype with many counts. V and J are TRBV27 and TRBJ2-3; D unclear. CDR1 and CDR2 (germline): MNHEY, SMNVEV (reference sequence). The CDR3 spans 13 residues. With 4 bases removed from V and 2 bases from J, the gap between germline ends came to 7 bases. The CDR3 DNA reads as TGTGCCAGCAGTTCTGGGTCCACAGATACGCAGTATTTT. Its translation: CASSSGSTDTQYF.

The rearrangement uses TRBV2 and TRBJ2-1, with no clear D. Trimming removed 7 bases from V and 2 bases from J, with 6 bases in between. Germline loops: CDR1 SNHLY, CDR2 FYNNEI. The CDR3 totals 12 residues. In DNA, the CDR3 is TGTGCCAGCATGGGCGCCTACAATGAGCAGTTCTTC. This sequence encodes CASMGAYNEQFF.

This clonotype appeared a few times. The chain employs TRBV7-9 and TRBJ1-1, with TRBD1 as a possible D gene (6 bases). Germline CDR1 and CDR2: SEHNR and FQNEAQ (reference sequence). The CDR3 contains 14 residues. With 4 bases removed from V and 2 bases from J, the gap between germline ends came to 11 bases. The CDR3 sequence: CASSSLQGNTEAFF. The DNA of the CDR3 is TGTGCCAGCAGCTCACTACAGGGAAACACTGAAGCTTTCTTT. Combining the CDR3 with reference TRBV7-9 and TRBJ1-1 gives the whole variable domain DTGVSQNPRHKITKRGQNVTFRCDPISEHNRLYWYRQTLGQGPEFLTYFQNEAQLEKSRLLSDRFSAERPKGSFSTLEIQRTEQGDSAMYLCASSSLQGNTEAFFGQGTRLTVV.

The J gene is TRBJ1-1, the V gene TRBV27; D ambiguous. The CDR3 sequence is 16 residues long. The germline gives CDR1 MNHEY, CDR2 SMNVEV (reference sequence). V lost 2 bases to trimming and J lost 0 bases, with 13 bases between them. This CDR3 reads CASSLQGRNLNTEAFF. The CDR3 DNA sequence: TGTGCCAGCAGTTTACAAGGCCGTAACCTGAACACTGAAGCTTTCTTT.

This clonotype was seen a few times. The genes are TRBV5-6 and TRBJ2-7; D tentatively reads TRBD1 or TRBD2 (5 bases each). The V end was cut by 3 bases, the J end by 2 bases, with 12 bases between. Germline-derived CDR1 and CDR2 are SGHDT and YYEEEE. The CDR3 contains 14 residues. CDR3 bases: TGTGCCAGCAGCTCCTCGACGGGGCCCTACGAGCAGTACGTC. It codes for CASSSSTGPYEQYV.

The chain links TRBV6-2 or TRBV6-3 to TRBJ2-3, with a tentative D call TRBD2 (6 bases). Germline CDR1 MNHEY, CDR2 SVGEGT. Trimming pared 7 bases from V and 6 bases from J, leaving 17 bases between. The CDR3 runs 14 residues. CDR3: CASTERAPRDTQYF. The CDR3 DNA reads as TGTGCCAGCACCGAGCGGGCCCCCCGTGATACGCAGTATTTT.

This clonotype was observed a handful of times. The chain uses TRBV18 and TRBJ1-4; 9 bases agree with TRBD1. Germline CDR1 is KGHSH and CDR2 is LQKENI. The junction had 9 bases not matched to a gene; V was cut back by 3 bases and J by 4 bases. The CDR3 totals 17 residues. CDR3 loop: CASSPTNRGLGNEKLFF. DNA for the CDR3: TGTGCCAGCTCACCGACAAACAGGGGGCTCGGTAATGAAAAACTGTTTTTT.

This clonotype showed up just a few times. V and J are TRBV4-2 and TRBJ2-5; 11 bases fit TRBD2. This CDR3 has 16 amino acids. J was trimmed by 2 bases and V by 0 bases; bases with no gene match: 2. Germline CDR1 is LGHNA and CDR2 is YNFKEQ. CDR3 protein: CASSQDASGGQETQYF. The CDR3 DNA follows: TGTGCCAGCAGCCAAGATGCTAGCGGGGGGCAAGAGACCCAGTACTTC.

This chain joins TRBV28 and TRBJ2-7; D is unclear. The CDR3 spans 12 residues. Looked up from germline, CDR1 is MDHEN and CDR2 is SYDVKM. Trimming removed 3 bases at V and 4 bases at J, with 7 bases between. The CDR3 reads CASSFYGYEQYV. DNA for the CDR3: TGTGCCAGCAGTTTTTACGGGTACGAGCAGTACGTC.

The rearrangement links TRBV7-9 to TRBJ2-7; 13 bases are shared with TRBD2. The length of the CDR3 is 15 residues. Germline V gene lookup returns CDR1 SEHNR and CDR2 FQNEAQ (reference sequence). Trimming at V came to 4 bases and at J to 5 bases, leaving 5 bases not matched to a gene. The CDR3 coding sequence is TGTGCCAGCAGCTCCGGACTAGCGGGGGTGGACGAGCAGTACGTC. It specifies CASSSGLAGVDEQYV.

The chain employs TRBV7-3 and TRBJ1-1; D gene uncertain. This CDR3 region has 15 residues. Per germline, CDR1 SGHTA and CDR2 FQGTGA. Trimming removed 2 bases from V and 0 bases from J, with 10 bases in between. For the CDR3, the DNA is TGTGCCAGCAGCTTATTAAGGGCGATGAACACTGAAGCTTTCTTT. This sequence encodes CASSLLRAMNTEAFF.

This clonotype was counted a few times. This chain links TRBV4-1 with TRBJ1-4, with D maybe TRBD1 (5 bases). V was cut by 2 bases and J by 2 bases, with 15 bases left in between. Germline lookup yields CDR1 MGHRA and CDR2 YSYEKL. The length of the CDR3 is 17 residues. The DNA for the CDR3 is TGCGCCAGCAGCCAACCTCTCAGGGTCGGGACTAATGAAAAACTGTTTTTT. It translates to CASSQPLRVGTNEKLFF.

The rearrangement joins TRBV6-2 or TRBV6-3 to TRBJ2-3; TRBD2 is a possible D gene (5 bases). Deletions cut 2 bases from V and 5 bases from J, with 8 bases between. Germline CDR1 MNHEY, CDR2 SVGEGT. The CDR3 is 13 amino acids. The CDR3 DNA sequence: TGTGCCAGCAGTTACCCCAGCGGAGATACGCAGTATTTT. It is translated as CASSYPSGDTQYF.